Sequencing of this TCR beta chain was carried out in a study of T cell responses to AZD1222 COVID-19 vaccine. Profiling relied on immunoSEQ multiplex PCR, and the TCRdb table lists in-frame clones only, not all of them. This table has 50,000 to 70,000 clones, about 85% appearing once. Note on this clone: The antigen is undetermined.

V trimming: 3 bases; J trimming: 10 bases; junction bases outside the gene matches: 17. The CDR3 is made up of 18 amino acids. The germline V gene encodes CDR1 MGHDK and CDR2 SYGVNS. Study findings and constraints: Dominant at 160-218 and 743-854, vaccine-associated CD4 TCRs also spanned spike.

The rearrangement links TRBV25-1 to TRBJ2-3; 12 nucleotides match TRBD2. Sample: peripheral blood, taken on day 0 of MenACWY control vaccination. The sequence was collected from an adult in good health. This CDR3 is CASSDLGLAGGPRGSQYF. The CDR3 bases are TGTGCCAGCAGTGATCTGGGACTAGCGGGTGGACCACGTGGATCGCAGTATTTT.